One and the same sample provided the 20 T cell receptor beta chains below, sequenced in a study of graft-versus-host responses after intestinal transplantation listed by TCRdb under 2021. The time point label of this sample denotes: cells obtained before transplantation from donor or recipient. To prepare the library, the immunoSEQ multiplex PCR assay was applied. TCRdb's version of the immuneACCESS table is confined to in-frame rearrangements and falls short of the full clone set. An unresolved V gene accounts for under half of the shortfall where checked; the remainder is of unknown origin. The sample data list about 50,000 clones, and around 90% of these were observed just once. The ten largest make up roughly 2.7% of the sample. These receptors' targets are unknown. The sample here was unstimulated CD4+ T cells sorted from spleen or lymph node cells, taken before transplant. The receptors were sampled from a human donor who was the organ donor for an intestinal transplant.

The chain couples TRBV7-9 to TRBJ1-4, with 9 bases aligning to TRBD1. With V trimmed by 5 bases and J by 5 bases, 9 bases remained unmatched. This CDR3 is built from 16 residues. CDR1 is SEHNR, CDR2 FQNEAQ, per germline (reference sequence). CDR3 amino acids: CASSLPGTGRNEKLFF. CDR3 nucleotides: TGTGCCAGCAGCCTACCGGGGACAGGGAGAAATGAAAAACTGTTTTTT.

The V call is TRBV18, the J call TRBJ1-5; possible D gene TRBD1, 6 bases. The CDR3 extends over 13 amino acids. The V end was cut by 3 bases, the J end by 7 bases, with 10 bases between. Germline V CDR1 and CDR2: KGHSH, LQKENI. As DNA, the CDR3 is TGTGCCAGCTCACCGCACAGGGAACAGCCCCAGCATTTT. Its protein is CASSPHREQPQHF.

V usage is TRBV6-4 and J usage is TRBJ2-2; TRBD2 aligns across 9 bases. CDR3 size: 15 residues. Germline V CDR1 and CDR2: MRHNA, SNTAGT. V dropped 4 bases and J dropped 6; count of bases not matched to a gene: 6. CDR3 DNA: TGTGCCAGCAGTGGGTTAGCGGGAGTTTCCGGGGAGCTGTTTTTT. This sequence encodes CASSGLAGVSGELFF.

The chain has TRBV6-6 and TRBJ2-7; 11 nucleotides align to TRBD1. Unmatched junction bases numbered 2, after V lost 6 bases and J lost 4 bases. The CDR3 runs to 13 residues. Germline V CDR1 and CDR2: MNHNY, SVGAGI (reference sequence). CDR3 residues: CASRGQGGYEQYF. The DNA for the CDR3 is TGTGCCAGCAGGGGACAGGGGGGGTACGAGCAGTACTTC.

This sequence joins TRBV15 and TRBJ2-7; TRBD2 matches 11 bases. CDR1 is LNHNV and CDR2 is YYDKDF in the germline V gene (reference sequence). V was pared by 4 bases and J by 3 bases, with 5 bases of the junction left unmatched. The CDR3 has 15 amino acids. DNA for the CDR3: TGTGCCACCAGCACAGGACTAGCGGGCGTCTACGAGCAGTACTTC. This codes for CATSTGLAGVYEQYF.

The chain employs TRBV6-7 and TRBJ2-7; 13 bases agree with TRBD2. TRBV6-7 is given ORF status, its function remaining uncertain. V lost 4 bases and J lost 1; bases outside the gene matches: 10. This CDR3 is 18 amino acids long. CDR3 sequence reads: CASSSRGLAGVPSYEQYF. CDR3 bases: TGTGCCAGCAGTTCACGAGGACTAGCGGGAGTCCCATCCTACGAGCAGTACTTC.

CDR3 DNA sequence: TGTGCCAGCAGCAAATCCGTCGGGACAGGGGAGGAAGTGTCCTACGAGCAGTACTTC. This gives the protein CASSKSVGTGEEVSYEQYF. The chain uses TRBV21-1 and TRBJ2-7; no DNA check was done on the table's D call, TRBD1. TRBV21-1 counts as a pseudogene. This CDR3 contains 19 residues.

J is TRBJ2-1 and V is TRBV7-3; no clear D gene. Germline CDR1 is SGHTA and CDR2 is FQGTGA. This CDR3 has 16 residues. Deletions cut 0 bases from V and 4 bases from J, with 13 bases between. The CDR3 sequence: CASSLTLSMKYNEQFF. In nucleotides, the CDR3 is TGTGCCAGCAGCTTAACCCTGTCGATGAAATACAATGAGCAGTTCTTC.

This clone was seen more than once but under ten times. V and J are TRBV5-4 and TRBJ2-3; 8 bases line up with TRBD2. V lost 4 bases to trimming and J lost 6 bases; unmatched junction nucleotides: 22. This CDR3 is built from 19 residues. Per the germline V gene, CDR1 is SGHNT and CDR2 is YYREEE (reference sequence). The CDR3 sequence: CASSVLRGADKRESDTQYF. The CDR3 DNA reads as TGTGCCAGCAGCGTACTAAGGGGGGCAGATAAGCGGGAGTCGGATACGCAGTATTTT.

This chain uses TRBV9 with TRBJ2-1; D may be TRBD1 or TRBD2 (5 bases each). The CDR3 spans 15 residues. The germline CDR1 and CDR2 sequences are SGDLS and YYNGEE. V lost 3 bases and J 2 bases, leaving 12 bases between the germline ends. The CDR3 coding sequence is TGTGCCAGCAGCGACGGGACCGCTACCTACAATGAGCAGTTCTTC. Its protein is CASSDGTATYNEQFF. Supplemented by reference TRBV9 and TRBJ2-1, the full variable domain reads DSGVTQTPKHLITATGQRVTLRCSPRSGDLSVYWYQQSLDQGLQFLIQYYNGEERAKGNILERFSAQQFPDLHSELNLSSLELGDSALYFCASSDGTATYNEQFFGPGTRLTVL.

The rearrangement joins TRBV30 to TRBJ2-7; D call uncertain. The CDR3 runs 12 residues. With 4 bases removed from V and 2 bases from J, the gap between germline ends came to 9 bases. Germline V gives CDR1 GTSNPN, CDR2 SVGIG (reference sequence). The CDR3 DNA reads as TGTGCCTGGACTAAACCGACCTACGAGCAGTACTTC. Its protein is CAWTKPTYEQYF.

This clone occurred once. This rearrangement joins TRBV19 to TRBJ2-2; TRBD1 aligns across 8 bases. CDR3 length equals 17 residues. The germline gives CDR1 LNHDA, CDR2 SQIVND (reference sequence). V shed 6 bases, J shed 2 bases, and the junction held 11 bases outside the gene matches. The CDR3 reads CASSPYTGTGNTGELFF. The CDR3, as DNA: TGTGCCAGTAGCCCATACACCGGGACAGGAAACACCGGGGAGCTGTTTTTT.

This chain uses TRBV2 with TRBJ2-7; maybe TRBD2 (5 bases). V was clipped by 4 bases and J by 2 bases, with 12 bases between them. In germline, CDR1 is SNHLY, CDR2 FYNNEI. The CDR3 runs 14 residues. The CDR3 DNA follows: TGTGCCAGCAGTGGCGGCGGGCCCACCTACGAGCAGTACTTC. Encoded protein: CASSGGGPTYEQYF.

This chain joins TRBV7-2 and TRBJ2-3, with 9 positions matching TRBD2. Germline assignment: CDR1 SGHTA and CDR2 FQGNSA. The CDR3 runs 16 residues. V was clipped by 3 bases and J by 1 base; unmatched bases: 5. CDR3 residues: CASSFVSGRGTDTQYF. CDR3 nucleotide sequence: TGTGCCAGCAGCTTCGTTAGCGGGAGAGGCACAGATACGCAGTATTTT.

The genes are TRBV27 and TRBJ1-4; no reliable D call. V was clipped by 0 bases and J by 4 bases, with 9 bases between them. Looked up from germline, CDR1 is MNHEY and CDR2 is SMNVEV (reference sequence). This CDR3 is 15 amino acids long. As DNA, the CDR3 is TGTGCCAGCAGTTTATCGCTGGCAGATAATGAAAAACTGTTTTTT. The encoded protein is CASSLSLADNEKLFF.

The J gene is TRBJ2-5, the V gene TRBV7-8; maybe TRBD2 (5 bases). This CDR3 comprises 15 residues. Germline V gene sequence: CDR1 SGHVS, CDR2 FQNEAQ. V was trimmed by 1 base and J by 5 bases, leaving 14 bases between them. CDR3 in DNA: TGTGCCAGCAGCTTAGAAGGAGGACGTTGGGAGACCCAGTACTTC. It codes for CASSLEGGRWETQYF.

The chain links TRBV28 to TRBJ2-7, with TRBD1 matching over 10 bases. Trimming took 4 bases from V and 5 from J; bases not matched to a gene: 5. The CDR3 totals 14 residues. Germline CDR1 is MDHEN and CDR2 is SYDVKM. The CDR3 DNA follows: TGTGCCAGCAGTTCTCGACAGGGGGCTCACGAGCAGTACTTC. Translation: CASSSRQGAHEQYF.

This clone was observed once. V and J are TRBV5-4 and TRBJ2-3; 9 positions agree with TRBD2. V dropped 0 bases and J dropped 1; count of bases not matched to a gene: 0. The CDR3 extends over 15 amino acids. CDR1 is SGHNT, CDR2 YYREEE, per germline (reference sequence). The CDR3 loop reads CASSLGLAGTDTQYF. In nucleotides, the CDR3 is TGTGCCAGCAGCTTGGGACTAGCGGGCACAGATACGCAGTATTTT.

J is TRBJ2-2 and V is TRBV6-6, with TRBD2 identical over 10 bases. From germline, CDR1 is MNHNY and CDR2 SVGAGI (reference sequence). The CDR3 contains 15 residues. The V gene end was trimmed by 2 bases and the J gene end by 6 bases; junction bases not matched to a gene: 3. Here the CDR3 reads CASSYDGTSAGELFF. The CDR3 nucleotides are TGTGCCAGCAGTTACGATGGGACTAGCGCCGGGGAGCTGTTTTTT.

This clone was recorded only once. The chain is built from TRBV7-2 and TRBJ1-5; TRBD1 agrees at 10 bases. The CDR3 contains 16 residues. V was clipped by 4 bases and J by 6 bases; unmatched bases: 9. In germline, CDR1 is SGHTA, CDR2 FQGNSA. The CDR3 sequence is CASSSRTGGDGQPQHF. The CDR3 bases are TGTGCCAGCAGCTCCCGGACAGGGGGAGACGGTCAGCCCCAGCATTTT.